The rows below give T cell receptor beta chains drawn from one sample of a study of blood T cell repertoires in COVID-19. Method: immunoSEQ multiplex PCR; TCRdb's copy keeps in-frame clones and lacks some. The repertoire holds over 70,000 clones, with about four fifths as singletons. The source material was peripheral blood. The receptor source for this set is a man aged 65 to 85 who had recovered from COVID-19. CDR3s include the opening cysteine and the closing phenylalanine or tryptophan. D genes are given only for firm matches. Where a row states a size, it is once, few, many or the class of an expanded clone; other rows omit it.

j_call v_call clone_size d_call cdr3_nt cdr3_aa
TRBJ2-7 TRBV11-3 . . TGTGCCAGCAGCTTAGGTCGCGGGGCCGATCGGGAGCAGTACTTC CASSLGRGADREQYF
TRBJ2-7 TRBV29-1 . . TGCAGCGTTGAGTCAGCAAATACGGGCGAGCAGTACTTC CSVESANTGEQYF
TRBJ1-1 TRBV6-5 . TRBD1 TGTGCCAGCAGATTGGGGACAGGCTGGGCTTTCTTT CASRLGTGWAFF
TRBJ2-1 TRBV11-3 few TRBD1 TGTGCCAGCAGCTTATCCCCCCCAGGACAGGGCGGTGAGCAGTTCTTC CASSLSPPGQGGEQFF
TRBJ2-3 TRBV14 once TRBD2 TGTGCCAGCAGCCACACGGGACTAGCGGGGACGGATACGCAGTATTTT CASSHTGLAGTDTQYF
TRBJ1-3 TRBV20-1 . . TGCAGTGCTATCATACAGAACACCATATATTTT CSAIIQNTIYF
TRBJ2-3 TRBV14 . . TGTGCCAGCAGCCAAGCTCGGAGCACAGATACGCAGTATTTT CASSQARSTDTQYF
TRBJ2-4 TRBV18 . TRBD1 TGTGCCAGCTCACCACCGCAAGGGGGCAGAAACATTCAGTACTTC CASSPPQGGRNIQYF
TRBJ2-3 TRBV4-3 . TRBD2 TGCGCCAGCAGCCAAGAGTCGGGGGGGAGGGATACGCAGTATTTT CASSQESGGRDTQYF
TRBJ2-1 TRBV2 . TRBD2 TGTGCCAGCAGGGGACTAGCGGGAGTCCCAGGGAATGAGCAGTTCTTC CASRGLAGVPGNEQFF
TRBJ2-3 TRBV7-8 . TRBD2 TGTGCCAGCAGCGCAGAGGTGGGACTAGCGACTGCAGATACGCAGTATTTT CASSAEVGLATADTQYF
TRBJ1-2 TRBV7-2 . . TGTGCCAGCAGCTTAGATTTACAGGGTGGGTTTTTGGATGGCTACACCTTC CASSLDLQGGFLDGYTF
TRBJ1-5 TRBV2 medium-sized TRBD1 TGTGCCAGCAGTGGACAGGGCCATCAGCCCCAGCATTTT CASSGQGHQPQHF
TRBJ2-7 TRBV4-2 once . TGTGCCAGCAGCCAAGATCTTAACAGGGCCTACGAGCAGTACTTC CASSQDLNRAYEQYF
TRBJ2-7 TRBV28 . TRBD2 TGTGCCAGTCAAGGTGGGGAGGGACGCTACGAGCAGTACTTC CASQGGEGRYEQYF
TRBJ1-1 TRBV1 once . TGCACCAGCAGACGAGAGCCAAGCCGCTACGAGAACACTGAAGCTTTCTTT CTSRREPSRYENTEAFF
TRBJ2-5 TRBV6-5 . TRBD1 TGTGCCAGCAGAGCGACCAGGGGGCCAGAGACCCAGTACTTC CASRATRGPETQYF
TRBJ2-2 TRBV21-1 . . TGTGCCAGCAGCAAAGATCAGGGTTCGGGCACCGGGGAGCTGTTTTTT CASSKDQGSGTGELFF
TRBJ1-1 TRBV29-1 once TRBD1 TGCAGCCCCCGGGTCAGGGGGGACACTGAAGCTTTCTTT CSPRVRGDTEAFF
TRBJ2-1 TRBV18 . TRBD1 TGTGCCAGCTCACCAAGTCGGACAGGGGGCAGGGATGAGCAGTTCTTC CASSPSRTGGRDEQFF
TRBJ2-5 TRBV11-2 . . TGTGCCAGCAGCTTTCAGGTCCAAGAGACCCAGTACTTC CASSFQVQETQYF
TRBJ2-5 TRBV3-1/TRBV3-2 few . TGTGCCAGCAGCCAAATGCAGGGCCAAGAGACCCAGTACTTC CASSQMQGQETQYF
TRBJ1-5 TRBV19 . TRBD1 TGTGCCAGTACCTCCGGGACAGTTCTCAATCTGCCCCAGCATTTT CASTSGTVLNLPQHF
TRBJ1-2 TRBV6-2/TRBV6-3 many . TGTGCCAGCAGTTACTCCAACTACAGGACCAAAAGCTACACCTTC CASSYSNYRTKSYTF
TRBJ1-4 TRBV4-3 once TRBD1 TGCGCCAGCAGCCAAGGGCAAACCGGGACAGGGAGGTCAACTAATGAAAAACTGTTTTTT CASSQGQTGTGRSTNEKLFF
TRBJ2-3 TRBV7-2 . . TGTGCCAGCAGCTCAGAGGGTCGAGGCACAGATACGCAGTATTTT CASSSEGRGTDTQYF